The 25 T cell receptor beta chains below come from one sample, sequenced in a study of Ad26.COV2.S vaccination and SARS-CoV-2 variants. Treatment: 19 received Ad26.COV2.S at low or high dose, single or two shots; roughly five received placebo; per-sample allocation not given. Specimen acquisition occurred on day 63 following the initial vaccine or placebo injection. TCRdb's table, derived via immunoSEQ multiplex PCR, lists solely in-frame clones and lacks some. The repertoire has approximately 340,000 clones, roughly 81% of them found once; the top ten carry roughly 3.3%. Source: peripheral blood, taken in a trial of Ad26.COV2.S vaccine versus placebo. These receptors all come from a person between 18 and 65 years old who received the Ad26.COV2.S COVID-19 vaccine or a placebo.

The chain employs TRBV6-6 and TRBJ2-7, with 13 nucleotides matching TRBD2. Unmatched junction bases numbered 3, after V lost 7 bases and J lost 3 bases. The CDR3 length is 14 residues. CDR1 MNHNY and CDR2 SVGAGI come from the germline V gene (reference sequence). The CDR3: CASTLAGGLYEQYF. The CDR3 nucleotides are TGTGCCAGCACACTAGCGGGAGGGCTCTACGAGCAGTACTTC.

This clone came up a few times. The rearrangement links TRBV14 to TRBJ1-6; D unresolved. This CDR3 has 18 amino acids. The germline V gene encodes CDR1 SGHDN and CDR2 FVKESK. Trimming removed 0 bases from V and 0 bases from J, with 12 bases in between. The CDR3 sequence: CASSQEKEWSSYNSPLHF. DNA of the CDR3: TGTGCCAGCAGCCAAGAAAAGGAGTGGAGCTCCTATAATTCACCCCTCCACTTT.

This chain connects TRBV18 to TRBJ1-5; TRBD1 agrees at 7 bases. Losses at the gene ends were 1 base for V and 8 bases for J; bases not matched to a gene: 2. The CDR3 sequence is 13 residues long. Germline assignment: CDR1 KGHSH and CDR2 LQKENI. The CDR3, as DNA: TGTGCCAGCTCACCACGAGACAGGGAGCCCCAGCATTTT. It is translated as CASSPRDREPQHF.

V gene TRBV25-1 combines with J gene TRBJ1-5, with a possible D match to TRBD1 (6 bases). Germline loops: CDR1 MGHDK, CDR2 SYGVNS. The CDR3 spans 15 residues. V shed 3 bases and J shed 7 bases, with 16 bases lying between them. The CDR3: CASSDVGGLAQPQHF. The CDR3 nucleotides read TGTGCCAGCAGTGACGTTGGGGGGCTGGCACAGCCCCAGCATTTT.

This clone has a count of ten or more. The rearrangement uses TRBV11-3 and TRBJ2-2; D not resolved. This CDR3 spans 13 amino acids. Trimming cost V 5 bases and J 1 base, with 5 bases left between them. Germline CDR1 reads SGHNT; CDR2 reads YENEEA. The CDR3 sequence: CASSPWNTGELFF. Here the CDR3 DNA reads TGTGCCAGCAGCCCGTGGAACACCGGGGAGCTGTTTTTT.

The V and J genes are TRBV28 and TRBJ2-6; D is unclear. CDR3 length: 14 amino acids. Germline CDR1 is MDHEN and CDR2 is SYDVKM. Trimming took off 8 bases at V and 2 bases at J, with 10 bases between the two ends. CDR3 sequence reads: CASLNRAGANVLTF. CDR3 bases: TGTGCCAGCCTAAACAGAGCTGGGGCCAACGTCCTGACTTTC. Based on the CDR3 plus reference TRBV28 and TRBJ2-6, the full variable domain is DVKVTQSSRYLVKRTGEKVFLECVQDMDHENMFWYRQDPGLGLRLIYFSYDVKMKEKGDIPEGYSVSREKKERFSLILESASTNQTSMYLCASLNRAGANVLTFGAGSRLTVL.

This clone turned up a few times. This chain joins TRBV5-1 and TRBJ2-2; 7 bases match TRBD2. The germline gives CDR1 SGHRS, CDR2 YFSETQ. V lost 2 bases and J lost 0; bases outside the gene matches: 10. This CDR3 is 18 amino acids long. The DNA of the CDR3 is TGCGCCAGCAGCTTTATACCGGGACTACCTTCGAACACCGGGGAGCTGTTTTTT. It yields the protein CASSFIPGLPSNTGELFF. Variable domain in full (rest from reference TRBV5-1 and TRBJ2-2): KAGVTQTPRYLIKTRGQQVTLSCSPISGHRSVSWYQQTPGQGLQFLFEYFSETQRNKGNFPGRFSGRQFSNSRSEMNVSTLELGDSALYLCASSFIPGLPSNTGELFFGEGSRLTVL.

The genes are TRBV6-2 or TRBV6-3 and TRBJ2-3, with 7 bases matching TRBD2. V was clipped by 2 bases and J by 2 bases; unmatched bases: 1. The CDR3 is 14 residues long. CDR1 is MNHEY and CDR2 is SVGEGT in the germline V gene. The CDR3 region is CASSYGRATDTQYF. CDR3 DNA sequence: TGTGCCAGCAGTTACGGGAGGGCCACAGATACGCAGTATTTT.

The rearrangement links TRBV21-1 to TRBJ2-3; the D call TRBD2 from the table was never checked on the DNA. TRBV21-1 has pseudogene status. The CDR3 totals 17 residues. CDR3 bases: TGTGCCAGCAGCGCCATAATAGCGGGAGGGAGCACAGATACGCAGTATTTT. Translated: CASSAIIAGGSTDTQYF.

V and J are TRBV23-1 and TRBJ1-1, with D possibly being TRBD1 (5 bases). TRBV23-1 is an ORF, and what it does is uncertain. There are 14 residues in the CDR3. Trimming shortened V by 2 bases and J by 1 base, and 8 bases separated the two germline ends. DNA of the CDR3: TGCGCCAGCAGTCAACGGGGCGGGAACACTGAAGCTTTCTTT. Translating it yields CASSQRGGNTEAFF.

This clone has just a few counts. This chain links TRBV19 with TRBJ2-7; possible D gene TRBD1, 5 bases. CDR1 is LNHDA and CDR2 is SQIVND in the germline V gene (reference sequence). Trimming removed 2 bases at V and 6 bases at J, with 17 bases between. CDR3 length: 15 amino acids. The CDR3 here is CASSIILQGPGEQYF. CDR3 nucleotide sequence: TGTGCCAGTAGTATAATCTTGCAGGGTCCTGGCGAGCAGTACTTC.

This chain links TRBV20-1 with TRBJ2-5; D gene uncertain. The CDR3 spans 15 residues. Germline CDR1 DFQATT, CDR2 SNEGSKA (reference sequence). With 3 bases removed from V and 4 bases from J, the gap between germline ends came to 18 bases. CDR3 protein: CSASGVRLVVETQYF. The CDR3 DNA is TGCAGTGCTAGTGGTGTACGGTTAGTCGTAGAGACCCAGTACTTC.

The chain couples TRBV7-9 to TRBJ2-7; TRBD2 agrees at 8 bases. CDR3 length: 19 amino acids. Germline V gene lookup returns CDR1 SEHNR and CDR2 FQNEAQ (reference sequence). The V gene end was trimmed by 2 bases and the J gene end by 2 bases; junction bases not matched to a gene: 17. In DNA, the CDR3 is TGTGCCAGCAGCTTATGGCCACGGATCGCCAAGCGGGAGCCCTACGAGCAGTACTTC. It translates to CASSLWPRIAKREPYEQYF.

This chain joins TRBV2 and TRBJ2-7; tentatively, D is TRBD1 or TRBD2 (6 bases each). V was clipped by 3 bases and J by 5 bases, with 14 bases between them. Per germline, CDR1 SNHLY and CDR2 FYNNEI. This CDR3 has 14 residues. The chain's CDR3 is CASSDRGRSNEQYF. As DNA, the CDR3 is TGTGCCAGCAGTGACCGGGGGCGGTCTAACGAGCAGTACTTC.

V and J are TRBV2 and TRBJ1-2, with D maybe TRBD1 (6 bases). The V end lost 7 bases, the J end lost 1 base, and 13 bases lay between the germline ends. CDR3 length: 14 residues. Germline V CDR1 and CDR2: SNHLY, FYNNEI. CDR3 coding DNA: TGTGCCAGCACAAAGAACAGGGATAACTATGGCTACACCTTC. This translates into CASTKNRDNYGYTF.

The V call is TRBV2, the J call TRBJ2-5, with D possibly matching TRBD1 (6 bases). Per germline, CDR1 SNHLY and CDR2 FYNNEI. CDR3 length equals 14 residues. V lost 5 bases to trimming and J lost 5 bases, with 15 bases between them. CDR3 sequence: CASSSQGWYETQYF. CDR3 DNA sequence: TGTGCCAGCAGTTCACAGGGATGGTACGAGACCCAGTACTTC.

This chain joins TRBV5-1 and TRBJ1-2, with D possibly matching TRBD1 (6 bases). The V gene's germline CDR1 is SGHRS and CDR2 YFSETQ. The CDR3 is made up of 13 amino acids. Trimming left V 4 bases short and J 5 bases short, with 12 bases between. The CDR3 protein is CASSNTGSYGYTF. In DNA form, the CDR3 reads TGCGCCAGCAGCAACACAGGGAGTTATGGCTACACCTTC.

The gene calls are TRBV6-2 or TRBV6-3 and TRBJ1-6; 10 nucleotides match TRBD1. Unmatched junction bases numbered 12, after V lost 6 bases and J lost 10 bases. Looked up from germline, CDR1 is MNHEY and CDR2 is SVGEGT. The length of the CDR3 is 16 residues. CDR3 nucleotide sequence: TGTGCCAGCAGCCGAGGCCCGGACAGGGGGAGGTCACCCCTCCACTTT. Its protein product is CASSRGPDRGRSPLHF.

V usage is TRBV10-3 and J usage is TRBJ1-4; possible D gene TRBD1, 6 bases. Trimming cost V 2 bases and J 8 bases, with 12 bases left between them. This CDR3 has 14 residues. Germline V gene data show CDR1 as ENHRY and CDR2 as SYGVKD. The CDR3 reads CAISENREGEKLFF. The CDR3 nucleotides read TGTGCCATCAGTGAGAACAGGGAGGGGGAAAAACTGTTTTTT.

Note on this clone: This sample also contains other DNA sequences that code for the same CDR3. V usage is TRBV30 and J usage is TRBJ1-5; D gene ambiguous. Germline values: CDR1 GTSNPN, CDR2 SVGIG (reference sequence). V was clipped by 1 base and J by 2 bases, with 6 bases between them. The CDR3 length is 13 residues. CDR3 in amino acids: CAWSGTGNQPQHF. The CDR3 DNA sequence: TGTGCCTGGAGTGGGACCGGCAATCAGCCCCAGCATTTT.

This chain joins TRBV11-3 and TRBJ2-7, with TRBD1 matching 7 bases. Trimming at V came to 5 bases and at J to 6 bases, leaving 13 bases not matched to a gene. Germline-derived CDR1 and CDR2 are SGHNT and YENEEA. The CDR3 has 15 residues. The CDR3 DNA is TGTGCCAGCAGCCCCGGGACAGTCATGCTTAGCGAGCAGTACTTC. Residues: CASSPGTVMLSEQYF. Looking up the rest from reference TRBV11-3 and TRBJ2-7 gives the full variable domain: EAGVVQSPRYKIIEKKQPVAFWCNPISGHNTLYWYLQNLGQGPELLIRYENEEAVDDSQLPKDRFSAERLKGVDSTLKIQPAELGDSAVYLCASSPGTVMLSEQYFGPGTRLTVT.

This rearrangement joins TRBV5-4 to TRBJ2-2, with 8 positions matching TRBD2. The CDR3 consists of 15 residues. Per the germline V gene, CDR1 is SGHNT and CDR2 is YYREEE (reference sequence). With 4 bases clipped from V and 0 bases from J, the junction kept 2 bases outside the gene matches. Written as DNA, the CDR3 is TGTGCCAGCAGCCCACTAGCGGCGAACACCGGGGAGCTGTTTTTT. Its protein product is CASSPLAANTGELFF.

The CDR3 loop reads CASSLGDSPLHF. CDR3 DNA sequence: TGTGCCAGCAGTTTGGGCGATTCACCCCTCCACTTT. The chain joins TRBV27 to TRBJ1-6, with D hard to call. The germline CDR1 and CDR2 sequences are MNHEY and SMNVEV (reference sequence). Deletions cut 3 bases from V and 8 bases from J, with 5 bases between. This CDR3 is 12 amino acids long.

There are a few counts of this clone. This chain uses TRBV7-9 with TRBJ1-1, with D perhaps matching TRBD1 (6 bases). Looked up from germline, CDR1 is SEHNR and CDR2 is FQNEAQ (reference sequence). The CDR3 has 15 amino acids. V was trimmed by 3 bases and J by 4 bases, leaving 15 bases between them. CDR3 in amino acids: CASSFHRTGSTEAFF. In DNA, the CDR3 is TGTGCCAGCAGCTTCCATAGAACAGGGTCCACTGAAGCTTTCTTT.

The chain employs TRBV9 and TRBJ2-1; tentatively, D is TRBD2 (5 bases). Germline V CDR1 and CDR2: SGDLS, YYNGEE. V lost 0 bases and J lost 8, with 15 bases in between. This CDR3 is 15 amino acids long. CDR3 protein: CASSVGEWENDEQFF. CDR3 DNA sequence: TGTGCCAGCAGCGTAGGTGAGTGGGAGAACGATGAGCAGTTCTTC. The full variable domain, completed using reference TRBV9 and TRBJ2-1, is DSGVTQTPKHLITATGQRVTLRCSPRSGDLSVYWYQQSLDQGLQFLIQYYNGEERAKGNILERFSAQQFPDLHSELNLSSLELGDSALYFCASSVGEWENDEQFFGPGTRLTVL.